The clone carrying this T cell receptor beta chain has only one observation. This specimen belongs to a study of blood T cell repertoires in COVID-19. Study information: Sample material is recorded as cDNA or gDNA derived from T cells, B-cell-depleted T cells, or PBMCs.

The CDR3 covers 13 residues. Germline CDR1 is SGHTA and CDR2 is FQGNSA. V was pared by 2 bases and J by 10 bases, with 14 bases between. The authors' processing: Reference gene primer amplification in the assay estimated nucleated cell counts. TCRdb's table, derived via immunoSEQ multiplex PCR, lists solely in-frame clones and lacks some. The V and J calls and the clone size are those of that table, but D and trimming were determined from the DNA. The data contain 70,000 to 95,000 clones, around 90% of them singletons. V is TRBV7-2 and J is TRBJ1-1; a possible D gene is TRBD1 (5 bases). Specimen: peripheral blood. The origin of this receptor is a man between 70 and 80 years old with acute or convalescent COVID-19. This chain's CDR3 is CASSLQGGARAFF. The DNA of the CDR3 is TGTGCCAGCAGCTTACAGGGTGGCGCGCGAGCTTTCTTT.